These 9 T cell receptor beta chains came from one sample sequenced in a study of tumor-infiltrating lymphocytes in primary liver carcinoma. Starting material of 500 ng total RNA yielded TCR beta cDNA via a constant-region primer. Construction of TCR beta libraries relied on three successive nested multiplex PCR rounds employing slightly modified ARM-PCR. It was with TRBV1-TRBV30 forward primers and a C-beta reverse primer that the first two PCR rounds were run, at around 11 cycles each. Each CDR3 protein gets one entry after TCRdb re-called the multiplex PCR reads with MiXCR. The top ten hold approximately 7% of the sample, which has approximately 210,000 distinct CDR3 sequences, less than 70% seen once. Blood RNA originated from unsorted whole blood, with germline DNA additionally extracted. Sequencing was done on a sample of peripheral blood. The receptors come from a woman in her sixties or seventies with primary liver carcinoma and hepatitis B virus infection.

This clonotype was seen at least ten times. The chain employs TRBV4-2 and TRBJ2-5; 8 bases agree with TRBD2. Trimming cost V 0 bases and J 4 bases; bases outside gene matches: 10. This CDR3 is 17 amino acids long. Germline lookup yields CDR1 LGHNA and CDR2 YNFKEQ. The CDR3 DNA reads as TGTGCCAGCAGCCAAGATATGGGGCGGGAGGCCCCAGAGACCCAGTACTTC. It translates to CASSQDMGREAPETQYF.

This clonotype was seen a handful of times. Its ends do not fully match the called genes, so a read error is possible. The chain carries TRBV10-2 and TRBJ2-7; a weak D match, TRBD2 (5 bases). This CDR3 comprises 12 residues. The germline CDR1 and CDR2 sequences are WSHSY and SAAADI. CDR3 protein: CANSAGGYEQYF. The DNA for the CDR3 is TGCGCCAACAGTGCGGGCGGCTACGAGCAGTACTTC.

A note on this clonotype: Relative to the germline gene, one junction end is altered; a read error may explain this. This chain uses TRBV29-1 with TRBJ1-1; 7 positions agree with TRBD1. The CDR3 spans 12 residues. CDR1 SQVTM and CDR2 ANQGSEA come from the germline V gene. The CDR3 reads CCVTTGNTGAFF. CDR3 DNA: TGCTGCGTTACGACAGGGAACACTGGAGCTTTCTTT.

V and J are TRBV5-1 and TRBJ2-7; TRBD1 matches 7 bases. Germline CDR1 and CDR2: SGHRS and YFSETQ. The CDR3 extends over 14 amino acids. V was pared by 4 bases and J by 3 bases, with 7 bases of the junction left unmatched. The CDR3 reads CASSAGQALYEQYF. CDR3 DNA sequence: TGCGCCAGCAGCGCAGGACAGGCACTCTACGAGCAGTACTTC.

This clonotype was picked up one time. Germline is not matched at one junction end, which may reflect a read error. V usage is TRBV18 and J usage is TRBJ2-2, with 12 positions matching TRBD2. The CDR3 covers 14 residues. Germline V CDR1 and CDR2: KGHSH, LQKENI. CDR3 in amino acids: CASSLAGGAGELFF. The CDR3 DNA reads TGTGCTAGCTCACTAGCGGGAGGTGCCGGGGAGCTATTTTTT.

This clonotype came up many times. This chain connects TRBV12-3 or TRBV12-4 to TRBJ2-1; D remains ambiguous. The CDR3 runs to 12 residues. Trimming took off 5 bases at V and 2 bases at J, with 4 bases between the two ends. The CDR3 region has the DNA TGTGCCAGCAGTCCCCCCTACAATGAGCAGTTCTTC. This gives the protein CASSPPYNEQFF.

On this clonotype: Since a much larger clone is just one base distant, this may be a read error. This is likely a read error, given that the CDR3 carries no conserved phenylalanine or tryptophan at its end. This chain joins TRBV4-1 and TRBJ1-1; D gene uncertain. Deletions cut 1 base from V and 0 bases from J, with 6 bases between. The CDR3 totals 14 residues. From germline, CDR1 is MGHRA and CDR2 YSYEKL. The CDR3 protein is CASSQGRMNTEAFV. DNA of the CDR3: TGCGCCAGCAGCCAAGGCAGGATGAACACTGAAGCTTTCGTT.

This clonotype was detected ten times or more. The chain uses TRBV11-2 and TRBJ1-1, with TRBD1 matching 9 bases. This CDR3 region has 16 residues. V was pared by 3 bases and J by 6 bases, with 11 bases of the junction left unmatched. Per germline, CDR1 SGHAT and CDR2 FQNNGV. The CDR3 DNA is TGTGCCAGCAGCTTGGCGGTAAGGGGGACAGGGTCTGAAGCTTTCTTT. Translation: CASSLAVRGTGSEAFF.

For this clonotype: The final CDR3 position lacks the conserved phenylalanine or tryptophan, pointing to a likely read error. The V call is TRBV11-2, the J call TRBJ1-6; perhaps TRBD1 as D (5 bases). Trimming cost V 3 bases and J 9 bases, with 9 bases left between them. Germline loops: CDR1 SGHAT, CDR2 FQNNGV. The CDR3 consists of 13 residues. The CDR3 protein is CASSLGLTSPLHV. CDR3 DNA: TGTGCCAGCAGCTTGGGGCTTACTTCACCCCTCCACGTT.